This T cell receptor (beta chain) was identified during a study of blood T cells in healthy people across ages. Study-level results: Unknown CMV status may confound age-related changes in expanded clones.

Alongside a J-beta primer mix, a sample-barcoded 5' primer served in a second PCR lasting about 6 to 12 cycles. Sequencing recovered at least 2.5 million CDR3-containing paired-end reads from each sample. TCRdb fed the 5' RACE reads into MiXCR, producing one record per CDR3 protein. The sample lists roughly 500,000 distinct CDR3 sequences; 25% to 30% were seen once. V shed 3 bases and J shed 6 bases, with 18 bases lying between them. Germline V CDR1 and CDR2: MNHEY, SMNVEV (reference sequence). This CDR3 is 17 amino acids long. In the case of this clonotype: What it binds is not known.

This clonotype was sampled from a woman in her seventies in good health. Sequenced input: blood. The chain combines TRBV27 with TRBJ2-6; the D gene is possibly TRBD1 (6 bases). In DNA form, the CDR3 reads TGTGCCAGCAGTTTTGGACAGCTAACCTATTTGGCCAACGTCCTGACTTTC. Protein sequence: CASSFGQLTYLANVLTF.